This is a list of T cell receptor beta chains from one sample in a study of beta chain features in type 1 diabetes. The table came from immunoSEQ multiplex PCR; TCRdb's copy has only in-frame clones and leaves some out. The sample has approximately 26,000 clones, 65% seen once. Sequencing was carried out using Tregs from blood. All receptors come from a woman in her 30s with type 1 diabetes. The CDR3 runs from the conserved cysteine through the conserved F or W. The order of the fields is J gene, V gene, D gene, CDR3 length, clone size, CDR3 protein, CDR3 DNA. The D gene is left open where the match is weak. Clone size is given for some rows only: seen once, a few or many times, or a class if the clone is expanded.

j_gene: TRBJ2-1
v_gene: TRBV19
d_gene: -
len: 18
abundance: -
CDR3aa: CASNHIRGTPPHHNEQFF
CDR3nt: TGTGCCAGTAATCATATTCGGGGAACACCGCCCCACCACAATGAGCAGTTCTTC

j_gene: TRBJ2-7
v_gene: TRBV9
d_gene: TRBD1
len: 15
abundance: once
CDR3aa: CASSVGQGEYYEQYF
CDR3nt: TGTGCCAGCAGCGTAGGACAGGGAGAGTACTACGAGCAGTACTTC

j_gene: TRBJ2-7
v_gene: TRBV27
d_gene: TRBD1
len: 14
abundance: -
CDR3aa: CASRDRTPPYEQYF
CDR3nt: TGTGCCAGCAGGGACAGGACCCCCCCCTACGAGCAGTACTTC

j_gene: TRBJ1-2
v_gene: TRBV6-1
d_gene: -
len: 14
abundance: -
CDR3aa: CASSEEVTRGGYTF
CDR3nt: TGTGCCAGCAGTGAAGAAGTGACCAGGGGTGGCTACACCTTC

j_gene: TRBJ2-4
v_gene: TRBV28
d_gene: TRBD2
len: 15
abundance: -
CDR3aa: CASSSAGGPSGIQYF
CDR3nt: TGTGCCAGCAGTTCTGCGGGAGGGCCATCAGGCATTCAGTACTTC

j_gene: TRBJ2-1
v_gene: TRBV5-1
d_gene: -
len: 16
abundance: -
CDR3aa: CASRISGQPTYNEQFF
CDR3nt: TGCGCCAGCAGAATATCAGGACAACCCACCTACAATGAGCAGTTCTTC

j_gene: TRBJ1-5
v_gene: TRBV19
d_gene: -
len: 14
abundance: -
CDR3aa: CATSAGVGNQPQHF
CDR3nt: TGTGCCACCTCCGCGGGGGTAGGGAATCAGCCCCAGCATTTT

j_gene: TRBJ1-5
v_gene: TRBV28
d_gene: TRBD1
len: 14
abundance: -
CDR3aa: CASSLLDRVQPQHF
CDR3nt: TGTGCCAGCAGTCTTCTGGACAGGGTACAGCCCCAGCATTTT

j_gene: TRBJ2-1
v_gene: TRBV11-2
d_gene: -
len: 18
abundance: -
CDR3aa: CASSLDEVLYTSYNEQFF
CDR3nt: TGTGCCAGCAGCTTAGATGAGGTCCTCTACACGTCTTACAATGAGCAGTTCTTC

j_gene: TRBJ2-1
v_gene: TRBV6-1
d_gene: TRBD1
len: 16
abundance: -
CDR3aa: CASSEAPGQGRNEQFF
CDR3nt: TGTGCCAGCAGTGAAGCTCCGGGACAGGGCCGCAATGAGCAGTTCTTC

j_gene: TRBJ2-1
v_gene: TRBV5-1
d_gene: TRBD1
len: 14
abundance: -
CDR3aa: CASRADRGLNEQFF
CDR3nt: TGCGCCAGCAGGGCGGACAGGGGGCTAAATGAGCAGTTCTTC

j_gene: TRBJ2-2
v_gene: TRBV30
d_gene: TRBD1
len: 16
abundance: once
CDR3aa: CAWRVRTGKDTGELFF
CDR3nt: TGTGCCTGGAGGGTCCGGACAGGAAAGGACACCGGGGAGCTGTTTTTT

j_gene: TRBJ1-3
v_gene: TRBV5-1
d_gene: -
len: 15
abundance: -
CDR3aa: CASRDDRSSGNTIYF
CDR3nt: TGCGCCAGCAGGGACGACAGAAGCTCTGGAAACACCATATATTTT

j_gene: TRBJ1-1
v_gene: TRBV18
d_gene: -
len: 15
abundance: -
CDR3aa: CASTGLGPGGTEAFF
CDR3nt: TGTGCCAGCACCGGCCTCGGGCCCGGGGGGACTGAAGCTTTCTTT

j_gene: TRBJ1-1
v_gene: TRBV5-1
d_gene: TRBD1
len: 15
abundance: -
CDR3aa: CASSWTGASSAEAFF
CDR3nt: TGCGCCAGCAGCTGGACAGGGGCAAGTTCCGCTGAAGCTTTCTTT

j_gene: TRBJ2-3
v_gene: TRBV7-9
d_gene: TRBD2
len: 14
abundance: -
CDR3aa: CASNSGRITDTQYF
CDR3nt: TGTGCCAGCAATAGCGGGAGGATCACAGATACGCAGTATTTT

j_gene: TRBJ2-5
v_gene: TRBV7-8
d_gene: TRBD2
len: 16
abundance: -
CDR3aa: CATRNSGWGGEETQYF
CDR3nt: TGTGCCACGAGGAATAGCGGGTGGGGGGGGGAAGAGACCCAGTACTTC

j_gene: TRBJ2-2
v_gene: TRBV5-1
d_gene: TRBD1
len: 14
abundance: -
CDR3aa: CASSPTGDTGELFF
CDR3nt: TGCGCCAGCAGCCCGACAGGGGACACCGGGGAGCTGTTTTTT

j_gene: TRBJ2-7
v_gene: TRBV2
d_gene: TRBD1
len: 14
abundance: -
CDR3aa: CASRVTGTGPGQYF
CDR3nt: TGTGCCAGCAGGGTCACCGGGACAGGGCCAGGGCAGTACTTC

j_gene: TRBJ2-1
v_gene: TRBV4-1
d_gene: -
len: 15
abundance: few
CDR3aa: CASSQGSGAYNEQFF
CDR3nt: TGCGCCAGCAGCCAAGGGTCGGGAGCCTACAATGAGCAGTTCTTC

j_gene: TRBJ2-7
v_gene: TRBV5-1
d_gene: TRBD1
len: 13
abundance: -
CDR3aa: CASSFGQGSEQYF
CDR3nt: TGCGCCAGCAGCTTTGGACAGGGGAGCGAGCAGTACTTC

j_gene: TRBJ1-2
v_gene: TRBV6-5
d_gene: TRBD1
len: 14
abundance: -
CDR3aa: CASSYLDRGGGYTF
CDR3nt: TGTGCCAGCAGTTACCTGGACAGGGGGGGTGGCTACACCTTC

j_gene: TRBJ2-7
v_gene: TRBV7-8
d_gene: -
len: 15
abundance: -
CDR3aa: CASSLRDKSSYEQYF
CDR3nt: TGTGCCAGCAGCCTCCGGGACAAGAGCTCCTACGAGCAGTACTTC

j_gene: TRBJ2-1
v_gene: TRBV25-1
d_gene: -
len: 16
abundance: few
CDR3aa: CASSVKTGSSYNEQFF
CDR3nt: TGTGCCAGCAGTGTCAAGACAGGTTCCTCCTACAATGAGCAGTTCTTC

j_gene: TRBJ1-6
v_gene: TRBV18
d_gene: -
len: 14
abundance: -
CDR3aa: CASSPAGGNSPLHF
CDR3nt: TGTGCCAGCTCACCGGCAGGTGGTAATTCACCCCTCCACTTT

j_gene: TRBJ1-1
v_gene: TRBV10-3
d_gene: TRBD1
len: 15
abundance: -
CDR3aa: CAIRPFDRGNTEAFF
CDR3nt: TGTGCCATTCGACCCTTCGACAGGGGGAACACTGAAGCTTTCTTT

j_gene: TRBJ1-1
v_gene: TRBV15
d_gene: -
len: 15
abundance: -
CDR3aa: CATSRDRQQNTEAFF
CDR3nt: TGTGCCACCAGCAGAGATAGACAGCAGAACACTGAAGCTTTCTTT

j_gene: TRBJ2-3
v_gene: TRBV5-1
d_gene: TRBD2
len: 15
abundance: -
CDR3aa: CASSFLAGPTDTQYF
CDR3nt: TGCGCCAGCAGCTTTCTAGCGGGCCCCACAGATACGCAGTATTTT

j_gene: TRBJ1-5
v_gene: TRBV10-3
d_gene: -
len: 14
abundance: -
CDR3aa: CAISVQGTDQPQHF
CDR3nt: TGTGCCATCAGTGTACAGGGAACGGATCAGCCCCAGCATTTT

j_gene: TRBJ2-1
v_gene: TRBV5-1
d_gene: -
len: 15
abundance: -
CDR3aa: CASGGTQPSYNEQFF
CDR3nt: TGCGCCAGCGGCGGGACCCAACCTTCCTACAATGAGCAGTTCTTC

j_gene: TRBJ2-4
v_gene: TRBV28
d_gene: -
len: 17
abundance: -
CDR3aa: CASSFVRPSEAKNIQYF
CDR3nt: TGTGCCAGCAGTTTCGTCCGTCCCTCGGAGGCCAAAAACATTCAGTACTTC

j_gene: TRBJ1-5
v_gene: TRBV27
d_gene: TRBD1
len: 18
abundance: -
CDR3aa: CASSLKGQALYSNQPQHF
CDR3nt: TGTGCCAGCAGTTTAAAGGGACAGGCCCTCTATAGCAATCAGCCCCAGCATTTT

j_gene: TRBJ1-2
v_gene: TRBV18
d_gene: TRBD1
len: 15
abundance: few
CDR3aa: CASSPRTGSYYGYTF
CDR3nt: TGTGCCAGCTCACCACGGACAGGGTCATATTATGGCTACACCTTC

j_gene: TRBJ1-3
v_gene: TRBV28
d_gene: -
len: 13
abundance: -
CDR3aa: CASTRGQGNTIYF
CDR3nt: TGTGCCAGCACCCGAGGACAGGGAAACACCATATATTTT

j_gene: TRBJ1-5
v_gene: TRBV18
d_gene: TRBD1
len: 16
abundance: -
CDR3aa: CASSSLGTGVPQPQHF
CDR3nt: TGTGCCAGCTCAAGCCTCGGGACAGGGGTTCCTCAGCCCCAGCATTTT

j_gene: TRBJ2-1
v_gene: TRBV7-3
d_gene: -
len: 16
abundance: -
CDR3aa: CASSSEGVSSYNEQFF
CDR3nt: TGTGCCAGCAGCTCCGAGGGGGTTAGCTCCTACAATGAGCAGTTCTTC

j_gene: TRBJ2-7
v_gene: TRBV29-1
d_gene: -
len: 13
abundance: -
CDR3aa: CSVERAGRYEQYF
CDR3nt: TGCAGCGTTGAGCGCGCAGGGCGCTACGAGCAGTACTTC

j_gene: TRBJ2-1
v_gene: TRBV7-8
d_gene: -
len: 16
abundance: -
CDR3aa: CASSQNADVRGNEQFF
CDR3nt: TGTGCCAGCAGCCAGAACGCAGATGTCCGGGGCAATGAGCAGTTCTTC

j_gene: TRBJ2-7
v_gene: TRBV5-1
d_gene: -
len: 14
abundance: -
CDR3aa: CASSLGRLAYEQYF
CDR3nt: TGCGCCAGCAGCCTGGGACGGCTAGCCTACGAGCAGTACTTC

j_gene: TRBJ2-1
v_gene: TRBV6-4
d_gene: TRBD2
len: 16
abundance: -
CDR3aa: CASRLGLADDWAEQFF
CDR3nt: TGTGCCAGCAGGCTCGGACTAGCGGATGATTGGGCTGAGCAGTTCTTC

j_gene: TRBJ2-1
v_gene: TRBV5-1
d_gene: TRBD2
len: 18
abundance: few
CDR3aa: CASSTGLAGGGSYNEQFF
CDR3nt: TGCGCCAGCAGCACAGGACTAGCGGGGGGGGGCTCCTACAATGAGCAGTTCTTC

j_gene: TRBJ2-1
v_gene: TRBV2
d_gene: -
len: 11
abundance: -
CDR3aa: CASSYAGEQFF
CDR3nt: TGTGCCAGCAGTTACGCCGGTGAGCAGTTCTTC

j_gene: TRBJ2-3
v_gene: TRBV18
d_gene: TRBD2
len: 15
abundance: -
CDR3aa: CASSPPTSGTDTQYF
CDR3nt: TGTGCCAGCTCACCACCGACTAGCGGCACAGATACGCAGTATTTT

j_gene: TRBJ2-2
v_gene: TRBV6-5
d_gene: -
len: 15
abundance: -
CDR3aa: CASSYSGLAAGGLFF
CDR3nt: TGTGCCAGCAGTTACTCTGGCCTAGCCGCCGGGGGGCTGTTTTTT

j_gene: TRBJ2-7
v_gene: TRBV11-3
d_gene: -
len: 14
abundance: -
CDR3aa: CASSFTPSLYEQYF
CDR3nt: TGTGCCAGCAGCTTTACGCCTAGCCTCTACGAGCAGTACTTC

j_gene: TRBJ1-2
v_gene: TRBV29-1
d_gene: -
len: 13
abundance: -
CDR3aa: CSVVVPGIYGYTF
CDR3nt: TGCAGCGTTGTCGTTCCAGGGATCTATGGCTACACCTTC

j_gene: TRBJ2-1
v_gene: TRBV4-2
d_gene: -
len: 17
abundance: -
CDR3aa: CASSQVINSGPYNEQFF
CDR3nt: TGTGCCAGCAGCCAAGTTATTAATAGCGGTCCCTACAATGAGCAGTTCTTC

j_gene: TRBJ1-2
v_gene: TRBV7-9
d_gene: -
len: 13
abundance: -
CDR3aa: CASSLARVYGYTF
CDR3nt: TGTGCCAGCAGCTTGGCCCGGGTATATGGCTACACCTTC

j_gene: TRBJ2-7
v_gene: TRBV13
d_gene: -
len: 11
abundance: -
CDR3aa: CASSLLAEQYF
CDR3nt: TGTGCCAGCAGCCTTCTAGCGGAGCAGTACTTC

j_gene: TRBJ2-2
v_gene: TRBV7-9
d_gene: TRBD2
len: 16
abundance: -
CDR3aa: CASSITSGSTPGELFF
CDR3nt: TGTGCCAGCAGCATAACTAGCGGATCTACACCCGGGGAGCTGTTTTTT

j_gene: TRBJ1-1
v_gene: TRBV25-1
d_gene: TRBD1
len: 16
abundance: -
CDR3aa: CASIENRRTGVSEAFF
CDR3nt: TGTGCCAGCATCGAAAACCGCCGGACAGGGGTTAGTGAAGCTTTCTTT

j_gene: TRBJ1-5
v_gene: TRBV6-6
d_gene: TRBD1
len: 15
abundance: -
CDR3aa: CASSYSGGGGQPQHF
CDR3nt: TGTGCCAGCAGTTATTCCGGAGGGGGCGGTCAGCCCCAGCATTTT

j_gene: TRBJ2-2
v_gene: TRBV5-6
d_gene: TRBD1
len: 14
abundance: -
CDR3aa: CASRRTGLTGELFF
CDR3nt: TGTGCCAGCAGGAGGACAGGGTTAACCGGGGAGCTGTTTTTT

j_gene: TRBJ2-7
v_gene: TRBV7-6
d_gene: TRBD1
len: 13
abundance: -
CDR3aa: CASSRGQVYEQYF
CDR3nt: TGTGCCAGCAGCCGAGGACAGGTCTACGAGCAGTACTTC

j_gene: TRBJ2-3
v_gene: TRBV7-9
d_gene: -
len: 12
abundance: -
CDR3aa: CASSHSGDTQYF
CDR3nt: TGTGCCAGCAGCCACAGCGGAGATACGCAGTATTTT